This T cell receptor beta chain was observed in a study of shared clonotypes between healthy human individuals (dated by TCRdb to 2018 to 2021). For the wider study: The cohort comprised two women and a few men aged 18 to 49 years. Different laboratories and diverse techniques were used to prepare libraries and sequence TCR repertoires, to increase sequencing depth and limit assay-specific biases. To estimate repertoire size and how much clonotypes are shared between individuals, the study performed deep sequencing of blood TCR repertoires from roughly five healthy adults. For each donor, CD4 naive and CD4 memory were each run on three plates, CD8 naive on two plates, and CD8 memory on one plate. Between about 0.94 and 10 billion PBMCs per donor were obtained by leukapheresis.

With respect to this clone: Its antigen is currently not known. No much larger clonotype is one base removed from it; base qualities were not supplied.

TCR CDR3 regions were amplified from genomic DNA by multiplex PCR using the deep immunoSEQ assay. For each cell subset, the extracted genomic DNA was distributed evenly across all wells of several immunoSEQ 96-well plates, and each plate served as one replicate. Each replicate PCR for sorted subsets received around 0.2 ug genomic DNA, equal to about 30,000 T cell genomes. The purified libraries were quantified using a Qubit 3.0 fluorometer, sized with a Bioanalyzer 2100, and then quantified again using the KAPA Library Quantification kit. Every immunoSEQ 96-well plate was sequenced on a dedicated single-read 150-cycle Illumina NextSeq 550 flow cell. As for the authors' bioinformatics: Because the immunoSEQ output held only junctional sequences and lacked quality scores, the filtering could not match the filtering applied to full-length reads. To assign V/J genes and CDR3, sequences were annotated against IMGT germline references using PyIR, a Python wrapper for IgBLAST v1.9. Reads were removed for weak V/J assignments (E-value above 1e-6), missing CDR3, stop codons, out-of-frame junctions, or ambiguous translated residues. A V3J clonotype was defined by an identical inferred V gene, J gene, and CDR3 amino acid sequence. Percentage overlap between repertoires was computed as shared unique clonotypes divided by the size of the smaller repertoire. Repertoire richness was assessed with RTK rarefaction, the Chao1 estimator, and Recon v2.1 estimates of unobserved clonotypes. Generation probabilities were computed with OLGA for all TCRbeta clonotypes obtained by the gDNA method from several donors. In TCRdb, the immuneACCESS table is reduced to in-frame sequences with V and J assigned. These tables do not hold every clone; where another copy was compared, an unresolved V gene accounts for under half, and the others remain unexplained. The V and J calls and the clone size are those of that table, but D and trimming were determined from the DNA. The table for this sample lists about 2.2 million clones; roughly 93% of them were counted only once. The top ten clonotypes cover 1.5% to 2% of the sample.

Including cysteine and phenylalanine, the CDR3 has 16 amino acids. Only the CDR3 DNA stays, 48 bases, in frame from base 1. The germline V gene encodes CDR1 SGHDN and CDR2 FVKESK. Trimming takes 1 base off V and 6 bases off J; junction bases not matched to a gene: 5. CD8 naive samples were obtained by positive selection for CCR7 among CD45RO-negative cells, yielding a CD45RA+CCR7+ population from which TemRA cells were excluded. The donors were healthy, HIV-negative adults with no recently reported acute infections or vaccinations. All donors were Caucasian adults living in Nashville, Tennessee, USA. Blood was collected by leukapheresis, and PBMCs were isolated by Ficoll-Histopaque density gradient centrifugation and then cryopreserved in liquid nitrogen vapor phase. Analytical flow cytometry was used to check the purity and quantity of each magnetically sorted T cell population. Genomic DNA was isolated from each sorted fraction and quantified by UV absorbance on a Nanodrop 2000c.

The full study reports these points: Based on pairwise subsampling, the degree of clonotype sharing among donors was expected to be affected by sequencing depth. Naive subsets generally had larger estimated clonotype richness than memory subsets did. Compared with non-shared clonotypes, the clonotypes found in all four sorted-subset donors had higher generation probabilities. Sharing across four donors was observed for 5% to 6.5% of naive CD4, over 3% of naive CD8, 2% to 2.5% of memory CD4, and around 0.44% of memory CD8 clonotypes. Even with the large sequencing depth, rarefaction of the sorted-subset datasets indicated that sequencing was incomplete. Sampling was limited to blood, and TCR repertoires in tissue likely differ from TCR repertoires in blood. The genetic and exposure-history diversity represented was limited by the small number of donors.

The receptor was isolated from a man in his late teens or twenties in good health. Some clones in this sample may be carry-over from other donors' samples. Sequencing used naive CD8+ T cells from PBMCs. The cell subset or site label on this specimen signifies: CD45RA+CCR7+. The chain employs TRBV14 and TRBJ2-2, with 10 bases aligning to TRBD2. The sequenced DNA is TGTGCCAGCAGCCAAGCTACTAGCGGGAAGGCCGGGGAGCTGTTTTTT. Protein translation: CASSQATSGKAGELFF.